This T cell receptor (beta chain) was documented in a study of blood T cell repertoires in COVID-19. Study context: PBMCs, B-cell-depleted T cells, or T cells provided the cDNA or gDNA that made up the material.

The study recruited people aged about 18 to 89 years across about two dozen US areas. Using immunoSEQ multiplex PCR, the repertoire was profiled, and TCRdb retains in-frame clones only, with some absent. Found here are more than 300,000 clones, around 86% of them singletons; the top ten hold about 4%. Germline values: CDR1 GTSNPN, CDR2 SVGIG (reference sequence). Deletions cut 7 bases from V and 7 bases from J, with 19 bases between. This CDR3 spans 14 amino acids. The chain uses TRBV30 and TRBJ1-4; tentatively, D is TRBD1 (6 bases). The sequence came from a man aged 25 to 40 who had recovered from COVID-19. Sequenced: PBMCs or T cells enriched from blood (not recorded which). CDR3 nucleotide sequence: TGTGCCTTCGGGGCCAGGGGCGCCTCTGAAAAACTGTTTTTT. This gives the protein CAFGARGASEKLFF.